A selection of T cell receptor beta chains follows, all from one sample in a study of T-cell reconstitution after alpha-beta-depleted transplantation in children. TCRdb called the PCR reads again in MiXCR, with one record for every CDR3 protein. The profile shows hundreds of thousands of distinct CDR3 sequences, approximately 17% of them singletons. The sample in question was PBMCs from the stem cell graft donor, obtained from the stem cell graft. Receptors originate from a human donor who donated a stem cell graft to a child with acute myeloid leukemia. Each CDR3 is given with its conserved first and last residue. The D gene is left open where the match is weak. The size field is filled for only some rows; it gives once, few, many or a size class.

v_call: TRBV7-2
j_call: TRBJ1-4
d_call: NA
clone_size: few
cdr3_aa: CASSLLQLNEKLFF
cdr3_nt: TGTGCCAGCAGCTTATTACAGCTTAATGAAAAACTGTTTTTT

v_call: TRBV20-1
j_call: TRBJ1-4
d_call: NA
clone_size: many
cdr3_aa: CSAPRPTQSPEKLFF
cdr3_nt: TGCAGTGCTCCCCGTCCGACCCAATCCCCCGAAAAACTGTTTTTT

v_call: TRBV10-3
j_call: TRBJ2-7
d_call: NA
clone_size: many
cdr3_aa: CAISESQVEQYF
cdr3_nt: TGTGCCATCAGTGAGTCGCAGGTAGAGCAGTACTTC

v_call: TRBV7-2
j_call: TRBJ2-2
d_call: NA
clone_size: NA
cdr3_aa: CASSLIAGWSTGELFF
cdr3_nt: TGTGCCAGCAGCTTAATCGCAGGGTGGAGCACCGGGGAGCTGTTTTTT

v_call: TRBV20-1
j_call: TRBJ2-3
d_call: NA
clone_size: many
cdr3_aa: CSARALGRDTQYF
cdr3_nt: TGCAGTGCTAGAGCGCTAGGGAGAGATACGCAGTATTTT

v_call: TRBV7-9
j_call: TRBJ2-3
d_call: NA
clone_size: NA
cdr3_aa: CASSFGTGAYF
cdr3_nt: NA

v_call: TRBV10-2
j_call: TRBJ1-1
d_call: TRBD1
clone_size: few
cdr3_aa: CASSERVGQATTFF
cdr3_nt: TGCGCCAGCAGTGAAAGGGTAGGACAGGCTACAACTTTCTTT

v_call: TRBV20-1
j_call: TRBJ2-7
d_call: TRBD2
clone_size: many
cdr3_aa: CSATGLAGSYEQYF
cdr3_nt: TGCAGTGCTACCGGACTAGCGGGATCCTACGAGCAGTACTTC

v_call: TRBV7-3
j_call: TRBJ2-3
d_call: TRBD2
clone_size: few
cdr3_aa: CASSSAGGDTDTQYF
cdr3_nt: TGTGCCAGCAGTAGTGCGGGGGGGGACACAGATACGCAGTATTTT

v_call: TRBV5-1
j_call: TRBJ2-1
d_call: NA
clone_size: few
cdr3_aa: CASSLGEFLANEQFF
cdr3_nt: TGCGCCAGCAGCTTGGGGGAATTTCTAGCCAATGAGCAGTTCTTC

v_call: TRBV29-1
j_call: TRBJ2-7
d_call: TRBD1
clone_size: NA
cdr3_aa: CSVDTGPDRAYEQYF
cdr3_nt: TGCAGCGTTGACACAGGCCCGGACAGGGCCTACGAGCAGTACTTC

v_call: TRBV10-3
j_call: TRBJ1-1
d_call: NA
clone_size: few
cdr3_aa: CAISESTGGRTEAFF
cdr3_nt: TGTGCCATCAGTGAATCGACAGGAGGACGAACTGAAGCTTTCTTT

v_call: TRBV28
j_call: TRBJ1-2
d_call: TRBD1
clone_size: NA
cdr3_aa: CASTSPTGEGNTF
cdr3_nt: TGTGCCAGCACTTCCCCGACAGGGGAAGGAAACACCTTC

v_call: TRBV29-1
j_call: TRBJ1-1
d_call: NA
clone_size: few
cdr3_aa: CSIKRGKSEAFF
cdr3_nt: TGCAGCATCAAAAGGGGGAAATCTGAAGCTTTCTTT

v_call: TRBV5-1
j_call: TRBJ1-1
d_call: NA
clone_size: NA
cdr3_aa: CASSGRPWNTEAFF
cdr3_nt: TGCGCCAGCAGCGGGCGGCCGTGGAACACTGAAGCTTTCTTT

v_call: TRBV4-3
j_call: TRBJ2-2
d_call: NA
clone_size: few
cdr3_aa: CASSQSRLLNTGELFF
cdr3_nt: TGCGCCAGCAGCCAATCGCGACTCCTGAACACCGGGGAGCTGTTTTTT

v_call: TRBV28
j_call: TRBJ2-2
d_call: TRBD1
clone_size: NA
cdr3_aa: CASRPTGVNTGELFF
cdr3_nt: TGTGCCAGCAGACCAACAGGGGTTAACACCGGGGAGCTGTTTTTT

v_call: TRBV25-1
j_call: TRBJ2-1
d_call: NA
clone_size: many
cdr3_aa: CASSEYRSYNEQFF
cdr3_nt: TGTGCCAGCAGTGAATATAGATCCTACAATGAGCAGTTCTTC

v_call: TRBV12-3/TRBV12-4
j_call: TRBJ2-5
d_call: TRBD2
clone_size: few
cdr3_aa: CASSLRAGGRQETQYF
cdr3_nt: TGTGCCAGCAGTTTAAGAGCGGGGGGGCGACAAGAGACCCAGTACTTC

v_call: TRBV5-1
j_call: TRBJ2-7
d_call: NA
clone_size: few
cdr3_aa: CASSGGGENEQYF
cdr3_nt: TGCGCCAGCAGCGGGGGGGGCGAGAACGAGCAGTACTTC

v_call: TRBV20-1
j_call: TRBJ2-1
d_call: NA
clone_size: NA
cdr3_aa: CSASPRTFYNEQFF
cdr3_nt: TGCAGTGCCTCCCCTAGGACTTTCTACAATGAGCAGTTCTTC

v_call: TRBV6-5
j_call: TRBJ1-2
d_call: NA
clone_size: many
cdr3_aa: CASSYRGGRRDGYTF
cdr3_nt: TGTGCCAGCAGTTACAGAGGAGGGCGGAGGGACGGCTACACCTTC

v_call: TRBV18
j_call: TRBJ2-5
d_call: TRBD2
clone_size: NA
cdr3_aa: CASSPRGGLQETQYF
cdr3_nt: TGTGCCAGCTCACCACGCGGGGGACTACAAGAGACCCAGTACTTC

v_call: TRBV28
j_call: TRBJ1-2
d_call: NA
clone_size: NA
cdr3_aa: CASSPGFGYTF
cdr3_nt: TGTGCCAGCAGCCCAGGGTTTGGCTACACCTTC

v_call: TRBV15
j_call: TRBJ1-2
d_call: TRBD1
clone_size: many
cdr3_aa: CATSRDRTYGYTF
cdr3_nt: TGTGCCACCAGCCGGGACAGAACCTATGGCTACACCTTC

v_call: TRBV6-4
j_call: TRBJ2-2
d_call: TRBD2
clone_size: many
cdr3_aa: CASRLAGATGELFF
cdr3_nt: TGTGCCAGCAGACTAGCGGGGGCCACCGGGGAGCTGTTTTTT

v_call: TRBV20-1
j_call: TRBJ2-7
d_call: TRBD2
clone_size: NA
cdr3_aa: CCARDSRGGYYYEQYF
cdr3_nt: TGCTGTGCTAGAGATTCTCGCGGGGGGTACTACTACGAGCAGTACTTC

v_call: TRBV5-1
j_call: TRBJ2-3
d_call: NA
clone_size: NA
cdr3_aa: CASSPRVGRDTDTQYF
cdr3_nt: TGCGCCAGCAGCCCTCGGGTGGGAAGGGATACAGATACGCAGTATTTT

v_call: TRBV21-1
j_call: TRBJ2-7
d_call: NA
clone_size: NA
cdr3_aa: CASSTPGQGAEDEQYF
cdr3_nt: TGTGCCAGCAGCACCCCGGGACAGGGGGCGGAGGACGAGCAGTACTTC

v_call: TRBV5-5
j_call: TRBJ2-2
d_call: TRBD2
clone_size: many
cdr3_aa: CASSLGLAGGTGELFF
cdr3_nt: TGTGCCAGCAGCCTCGGACTAGCGGGGGGCACCGGGGAGCTGTTTTTT

v_call: TRBV7-6
j_call: TRBJ1-2
d_call: NA
clone_size: many
cdr3_aa: CASSLGLGHYYGYTF
cdr3_nt: TGTGCCAGCAGCTTAGGCCTGGGACATTACTATGGCTACACCTTC

v_call: TRBV25-1
j_call: TRBJ1-1
d_call: NA
clone_size: many
cdr3_aa: CASLKLRAFF
cdr3_nt: TGTGCCAGTCTCAAGTTGAGGGCTTTCTTT

v_call: TRBV7-2
j_call: TRBJ2-3
d_call: NA
clone_size: many
cdr3_aa: CASSFNTRTDTQYF
cdr3_nt: TGTGCCAGCAGCTTTAATACCCGCACAGATACGCAGTATTTT

v_call: TRBV25-1
j_call: TRBJ2-7
d_call: NA
clone_size: many
cdr3_aa: CASLSAAPSYEQYF
cdr3_nt: TGTGCCAGCCTGTCGGCCGCACCATCCTACGAGCAGTACTTC

v_call: TRBV7-2
j_call: TRBJ1-2
d_call: TRBD1
clone_size: few
cdr3_aa: CASSKGTGGGYTF
cdr3_nt: TGTGCCAGCAGTAAGGGGACAGGGGGAGGCTACACCTTC

v_call: TRBV28
j_call: TRBJ1-5
d_call: TRBD1
clone_size: NA
cdr3_aa: CASSLRDRVLGQPQHF
cdr3_nt: TGTGCCAGCAGTTTGCGAGACAGGGTTTTGGGACAGCCCCAGCATTTT

v_call: TRBV15
j_call: TRBJ2-3
d_call: NA
clone_size: few
cdr3_aa: CATSRALFPSTDTQYF
cdr3_nt: TGTGCCACCAGCAGAGCGCTATTCCCTAGCACAGATACGCAGTATTTT

v_call: TRBV20-1
j_call: TRBJ2-1
d_call: NA
clone_size: few
cdr3_aa: CSAREGGPASIIYNEQFF
cdr3_nt: TGCAGTGCTAGGGAGGGGGGGCCGGCAAGTATAATCTACAATGAGCAGTTCTTC

v_call: TRBV5-1
j_call: TRBJ2-3
d_call: TRBD2
clone_size: few
cdr3_aa: CASSLAAGDNTQYF
cdr3_nt: TGCGCCAGCAGCTTGGCAGCGGGGGATAATACGCAGTATTTT

v_call: TRBV7-9
j_call: TRBJ1-2
d_call: TRBD1
clone_size: NA
cdr3_aa: CASSPPGTGTYGYTF
cdr3_nt: TGTGCCAGCAGCCCCCCTGGGACAGGGACCTATGGCTACACCTTC

v_call: TRBV20-1
j_call: TRBJ1-2
d_call: NA
clone_size: few
cdr3_aa: CSASLAPSESNYGYTF
cdr3_nt: TGCAGTGCCTCCCTTGCGCCTTCTGAATCTAACTATGGCTACACCTTC

v_call: TRBV20-1
j_call: TRBJ1-5
d_call: TRBD1
clone_size: many
cdr3_aa: CSARAYRTGDNQPQHF
cdr3_nt: TGCAGTGCTAGAGCCTACAGGACAGGGGACAATCAGCCCCAGCATTTT

v_call: TRBV9
j_call: TRBJ2-2
d_call: TRBD2
clone_size: NA
cdr3_aa: CASREGGGGTGELFF
cdr3_nt: TGTGCCAGCAGGGAAGGCGGGGGGGGCACCGGGGAGCTGTTTTTT

v_call: TRBV24-1
j_call: TRBJ1-2
d_call: NA
clone_size: NA
cdr3_aa: CATSDSDYGYTF
cdr3_nt: TGTGCCACCAGTGATTCCGACTATGGCTACACCTTC

v_call: TRBV20-1
j_call: TRBJ2-3
d_call: TRBD2
clone_size: many
cdr3_aa: CSARDTSGRSTDTQYF
cdr3_nt: TGCAGTGCTAGAGATACTAGCGGGCGAAGCACAGATACGCAGTATTTT

v_call: TRBV20-1
j_call: TRBJ2-1
d_call: NA
clone_size: many
cdr3_aa: CSARDLAKRDIGQFF
cdr3_nt: TGCAGTGCTAGAGACCTGGCGAAAAGGGACATTGGGCAGTTCTTC

v_call: TRBV15
j_call: TRBJ1-1
d_call: NA
clone_size: NA
cdr3_aa: CATSRATRVNTEAFF
cdr3_nt: TGTGCCACCAGCAGAGCCACCCGGGTGAACACTGAAGCTTTCTTT

v_call: TRBV29-1
j_call: TRBJ2-5
d_call: NA
clone_size: many
cdr3_aa: CSVTGEQETQYF
cdr3_nt: TGCAGCGTGACAGGAGAACAAGAGACCCAGTACTTC

v_call: TRBV20-1
j_call: TRBJ1-6
d_call: NA
clone_size: many
cdr3_aa: CSARDLGRNSPLHF
cdr3_nt: TGCAGTGCTAGAGACCTGGGGCGGAATTCACCCCTCCACTTT

v_call: TRBV20-1
j_call: TRBJ2-5
d_call: NA
clone_size: many
cdr3_aa: CSAIPEETQYF
cdr3_nt: TGCAGTGCTATACCAGAAGAGACCCAGTACTTC

v_call: TRBV21-1
j_call: TRBJ1-5
d_call: NA
clone_size: few
cdr3_aa: CASSTAGQGAHSNQPQHF
cdr3_nt: TGTGCCAGCAGCACGGCGGGACAGGGGGCTCATAGCAATCAGCCCCAGCATTTT

v_call: TRBV7-2
j_call: TRBJ1-1
d_call: TRBD1
clone_size: few
cdr3_aa: CASRRQGWSTEAFF
cdr3_nt: TGTGCCAGCAGAAGACAGGGCTGGAGCACTGAAGCTTTCTTT